This T cell receptor beta chain was recorded in a study of cytomegalovirus exposure and HLA in healthy donors. Repertoires were generated with immunoSEQ multiplex PCR, while TCRdb's copy carries only in-frame clones and drops some. Found here are about 250,000 clones, about 90% of them singletons; the top ten hold approximately 12%. Worth noting for this clone: Its target is unknown.

Points from the study as a whole: Among the CMV-associated chains, three were confirmed in vitro as specific for CMV antigens. One later analysis, an examination of the 120 or so validation repertoires, found that first-cohort TCR clusters tended to co-occur in them. The authors listed 150 or so TCR beta chains as cytomegalovirus-associated.

The donors were part of the approximately 130-subject validation cohort, which stood apart from the approximately 670-subject first cohort. Germline V gene data show CDR1 as MNHEY and CDR2 as SMNVEV (reference sequence). The CDR3 runs to 17 residues. Trimming removed 2 bases at V and 2 bases at J, with 17 bases between. This clonotype originated in a man aged 18-30 years in good health and CMV-seropositive. The material sequenced was PBMCs. The chain uses TRBV27 and TRBJ2-3; a possible D gene is TRBD2 (5 bases). In nucleotides, the CDR3 is TGTGCCAGCAGTTTACGGGGAGCCCGATACCTCACAGATACGCAGTATTTT. Its protein is CASSLRGARYLTDTQYF.